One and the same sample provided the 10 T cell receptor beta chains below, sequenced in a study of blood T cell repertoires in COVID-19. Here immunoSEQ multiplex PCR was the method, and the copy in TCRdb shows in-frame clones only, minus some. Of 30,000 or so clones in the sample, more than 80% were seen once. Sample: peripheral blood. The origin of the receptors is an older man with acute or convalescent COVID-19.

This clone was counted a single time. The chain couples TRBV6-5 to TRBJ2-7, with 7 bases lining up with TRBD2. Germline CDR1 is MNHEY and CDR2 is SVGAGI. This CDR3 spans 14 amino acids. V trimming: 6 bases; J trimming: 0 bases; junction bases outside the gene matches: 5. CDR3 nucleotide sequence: TGTGCCAGCAGCCAGCGGGGAAGCTCCTACGAGCAGTACTTC. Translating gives CASSQRGSSYEQYF.

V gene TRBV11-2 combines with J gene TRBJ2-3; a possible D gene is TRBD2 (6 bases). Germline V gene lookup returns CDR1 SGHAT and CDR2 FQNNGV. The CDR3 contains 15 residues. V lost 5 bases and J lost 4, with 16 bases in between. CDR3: CASSPRRAGADTQYF. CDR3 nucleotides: TGTGCCAGCAGCCCCAGGAGAGCGGGTGCAGATACGCAGTATTTT.

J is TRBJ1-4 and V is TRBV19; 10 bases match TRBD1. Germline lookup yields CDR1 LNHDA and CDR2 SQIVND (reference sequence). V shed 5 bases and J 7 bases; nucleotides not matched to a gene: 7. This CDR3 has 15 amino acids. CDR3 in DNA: TGTGCCAGTAGTGCGCAGACAGGGGGCCTTGAAAAACTGTTTTTT. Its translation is CASSAQTGGLEKLFF.

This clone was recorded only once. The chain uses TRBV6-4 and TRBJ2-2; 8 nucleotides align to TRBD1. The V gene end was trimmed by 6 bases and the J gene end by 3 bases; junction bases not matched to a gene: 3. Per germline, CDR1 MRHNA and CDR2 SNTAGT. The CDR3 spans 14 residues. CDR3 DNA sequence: TGTGCCAGCAGACACAGGGGGGACACCGGGGAGCTGTTTTTT. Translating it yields CASRHRGDTGELFF.

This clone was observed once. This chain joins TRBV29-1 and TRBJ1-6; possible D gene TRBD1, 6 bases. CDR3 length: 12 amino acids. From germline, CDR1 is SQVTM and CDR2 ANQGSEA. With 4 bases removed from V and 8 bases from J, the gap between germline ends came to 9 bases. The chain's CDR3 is CSVGGGDSPLHF. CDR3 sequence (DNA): TGCAGCGTTGGAGGGGGAGATTCACCCCTCCACTTT.

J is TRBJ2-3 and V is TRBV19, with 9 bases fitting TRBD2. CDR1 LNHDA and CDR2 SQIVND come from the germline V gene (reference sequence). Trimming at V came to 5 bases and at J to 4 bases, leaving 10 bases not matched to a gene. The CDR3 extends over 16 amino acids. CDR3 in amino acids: CASSSRGGDLADTQYF. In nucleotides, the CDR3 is TGTGCCAGTAGTTCCCGCGGGGGGGATTTAGCAGATACGCAGTATTTT.

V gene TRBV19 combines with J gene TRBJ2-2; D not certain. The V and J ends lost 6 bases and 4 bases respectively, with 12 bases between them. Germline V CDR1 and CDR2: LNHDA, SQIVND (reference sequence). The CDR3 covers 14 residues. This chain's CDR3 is CASSPLAATGELFF. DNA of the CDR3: TGTGCCAGTAGCCCCTTGGCGGCCACCGGGGAGCTGTTTTTT.

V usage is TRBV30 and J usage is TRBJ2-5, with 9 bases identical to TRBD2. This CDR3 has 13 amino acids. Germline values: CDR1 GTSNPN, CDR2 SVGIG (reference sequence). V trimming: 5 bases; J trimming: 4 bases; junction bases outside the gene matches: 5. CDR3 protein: CAWAAGGRETQYF. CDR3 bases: TGTGCCTGGGCAGCGGGGGGTCGAGAGACCCAGTACTTC.

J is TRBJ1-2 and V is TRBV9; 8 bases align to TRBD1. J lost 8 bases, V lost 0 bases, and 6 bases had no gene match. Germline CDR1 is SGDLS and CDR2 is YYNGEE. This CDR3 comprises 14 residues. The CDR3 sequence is CASSVVDRAGGYTF. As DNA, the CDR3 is TGTGCCAGCAGCGTAGTGGACAGGGCAGGAGGCTACACCTTC.

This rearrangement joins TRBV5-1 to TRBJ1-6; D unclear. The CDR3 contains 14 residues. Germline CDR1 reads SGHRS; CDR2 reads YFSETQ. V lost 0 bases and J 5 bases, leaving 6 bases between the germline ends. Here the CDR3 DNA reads TGCGCCAGCAGCTTGGACAGTCATAATTCACCCCTCCACTTT. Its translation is CASSLDSHNSPLHF. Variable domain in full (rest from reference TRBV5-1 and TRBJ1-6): KAGVTQTPRYLIKTRGQQVTLSCSPISGHRSVSWYQQTPGQGLQFLFEYFSETQRNKGNFPGRFSGRQFSNSRSEMNVSTLELGDSALYLCASSLDSHNSPLHFGNGTRLTVT.